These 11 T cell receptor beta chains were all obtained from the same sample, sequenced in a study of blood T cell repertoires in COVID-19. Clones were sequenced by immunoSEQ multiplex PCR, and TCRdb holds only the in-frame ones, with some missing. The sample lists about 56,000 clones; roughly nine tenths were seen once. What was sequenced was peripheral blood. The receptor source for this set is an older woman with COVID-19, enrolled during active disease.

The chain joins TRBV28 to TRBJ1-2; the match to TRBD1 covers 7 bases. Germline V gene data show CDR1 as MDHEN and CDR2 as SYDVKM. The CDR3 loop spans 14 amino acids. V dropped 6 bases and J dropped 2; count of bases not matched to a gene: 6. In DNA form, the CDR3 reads TGTGCCAGCAGCTCACAGACAGGGAACTATGGCTACACCTTC. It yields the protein CASSSQTGNYGYTF.

CDR3 in amino acids: CASSLARGGQDLYGYTF. The CDR3 DNA reads TGTGCCAGCAGCTTGGCCCGAGGCGGACAGGACCTTTATGGCTACACCTTC. The J gene is TRBJ1-2, the V gene TRBV5-4; 7 bases match TRBD1. Unmatched junction bases numbered 13, after V lost 0 bases and J lost 5 bases. Germline V gene lookup returns CDR1 SGHNT and CDR2 YYREEE (reference sequence). The CDR3 runs to 17 residues.

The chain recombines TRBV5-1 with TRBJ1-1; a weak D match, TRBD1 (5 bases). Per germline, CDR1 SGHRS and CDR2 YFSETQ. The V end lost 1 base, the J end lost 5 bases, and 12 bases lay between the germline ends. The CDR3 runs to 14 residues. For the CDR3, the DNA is TGCGCCAGCAGCTTGTCGCGGGGGGAAACTGAAGCTTTCTTT. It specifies CASSLSRGETEAFF.

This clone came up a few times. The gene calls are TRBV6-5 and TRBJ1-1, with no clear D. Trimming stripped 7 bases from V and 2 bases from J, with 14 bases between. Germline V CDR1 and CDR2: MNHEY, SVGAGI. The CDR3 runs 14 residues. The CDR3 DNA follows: TGTGCCAGCACTTCACGCCAGGTTAACACTGAAGCTTTCTTT. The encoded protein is CASTSRQVNTEAFF.

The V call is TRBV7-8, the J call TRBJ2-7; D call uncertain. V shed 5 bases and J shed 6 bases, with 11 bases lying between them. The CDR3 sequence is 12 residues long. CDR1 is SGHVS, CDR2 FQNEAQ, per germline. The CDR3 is CASSLLLGEQYF. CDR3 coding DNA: TGTGCCAGCAGCCTACTACTGGGCGAGCAGTACTTC.

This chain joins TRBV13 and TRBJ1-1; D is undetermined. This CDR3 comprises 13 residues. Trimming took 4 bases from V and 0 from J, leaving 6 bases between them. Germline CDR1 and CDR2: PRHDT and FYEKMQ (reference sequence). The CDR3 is CASSSTVNTEAFF. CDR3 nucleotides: TGTGCCAGCAGCTCCACAGTGAACACTGAAGCTTTCTTT.

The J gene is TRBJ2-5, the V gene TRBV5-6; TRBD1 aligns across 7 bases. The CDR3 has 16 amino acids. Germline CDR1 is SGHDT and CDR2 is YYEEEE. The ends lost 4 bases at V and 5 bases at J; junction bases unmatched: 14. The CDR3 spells CASSLPSGGAEETQYF. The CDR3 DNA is TGTGCCAGCAGCCTCCCGTCAGGGGGTGCGGAGGAGACCCAGTACTTC.

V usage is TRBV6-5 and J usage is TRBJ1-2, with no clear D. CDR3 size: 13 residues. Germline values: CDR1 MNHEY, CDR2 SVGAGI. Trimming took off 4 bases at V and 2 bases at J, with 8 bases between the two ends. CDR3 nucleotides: TGTGCCAGCAGTTTCCGCGGAAACTATGGCTACACCTTC. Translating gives CASSFRGNYGYTF.

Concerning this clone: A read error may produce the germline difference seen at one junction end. The CDR3 coding sequence is TGTGCCAGTAGTATTGGGTCGGGACAGGGGAGCAAGCAGCCCCAGCATTTT. Translated: CASSIGSGQGSKQPQHF. The rearrangement joins TRBV19 to TRBJ1-5, with TRBD1 identical over 10 bases. The CDR3 runs 17 residues. Per germline, CDR1 LNHDA and CDR2 SQIVND (reference sequence).

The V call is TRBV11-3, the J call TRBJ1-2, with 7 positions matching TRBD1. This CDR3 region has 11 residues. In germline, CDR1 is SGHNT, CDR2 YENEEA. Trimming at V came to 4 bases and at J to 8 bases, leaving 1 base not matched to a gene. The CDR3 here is CASSSGQGYTF. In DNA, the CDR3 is TGTGCCAGCAGCTCGGGACAGGGCTACACCTTC.

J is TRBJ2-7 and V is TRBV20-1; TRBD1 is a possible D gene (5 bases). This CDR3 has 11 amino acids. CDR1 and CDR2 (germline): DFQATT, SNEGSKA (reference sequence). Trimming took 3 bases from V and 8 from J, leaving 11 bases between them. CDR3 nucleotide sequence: TGCAGTGCTAGGTGGGGCCCCCAGCAGTACTTC. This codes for CSARWGPQQYF.